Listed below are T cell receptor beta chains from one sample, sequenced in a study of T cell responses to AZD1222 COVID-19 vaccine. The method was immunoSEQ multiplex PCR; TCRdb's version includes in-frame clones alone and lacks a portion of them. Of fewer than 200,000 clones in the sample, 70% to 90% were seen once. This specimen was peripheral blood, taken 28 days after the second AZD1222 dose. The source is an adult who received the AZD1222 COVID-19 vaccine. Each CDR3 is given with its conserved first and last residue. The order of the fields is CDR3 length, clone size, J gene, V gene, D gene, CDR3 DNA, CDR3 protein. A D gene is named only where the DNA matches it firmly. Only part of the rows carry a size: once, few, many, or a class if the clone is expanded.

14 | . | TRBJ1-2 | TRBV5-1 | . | TGCGCCAGCAGCCCTACCAAGCAGGGCTGGGGCTACACCTTC | CASSPTKQGWGYTF
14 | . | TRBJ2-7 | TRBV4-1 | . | TGCGCCAGCAGCCAAGGGTCCCAGGGGGGCGAGCAGTACTTC | CASSQGSQGGEQYF
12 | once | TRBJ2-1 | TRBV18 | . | TGTGCCAGCTCACCACTAGCCCCCGAGCAGTTCTTC | CASSPLAPEQFF
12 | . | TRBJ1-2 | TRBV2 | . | TGTGCCAGCAGACTACAGGGAAATGGCTACACCTTC | CASRLQGNGYTF
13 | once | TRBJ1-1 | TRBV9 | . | TGTGCCAGCAGCGTAAACCCGGCTGAGACAGCTTTCTTT | CASSVNPAETAFF
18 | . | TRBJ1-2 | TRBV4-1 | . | TGCGCCAGCAGCCTAGGGACTCGGGGGGAACTTAGGAACTATGGCTACACCTTC | CASSLGTRGELRNYGYTF
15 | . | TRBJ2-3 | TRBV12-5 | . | TGTGCTAGTGGTTCAACTGAAGGACGGCCAGATACGCAGTATTTT | CASGSTEGRPDTQYF
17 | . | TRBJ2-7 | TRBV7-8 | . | TGTGCCAGCAGCTTTTTGGGGGCCACCGACTATTTCTACGAGCAGTACTTC | CASSFLGATDYFYEQYF
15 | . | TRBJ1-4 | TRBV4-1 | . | TGCGCCAGCAGCCAAGAAAGGGGAGCGCTGACGAGACTGTTTTTT | CASSQERGALTRLFF
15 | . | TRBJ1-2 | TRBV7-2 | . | TGTGCCAGCAGCGCGATGGACGGCGGAAAGAGGGGCTACACCTTC | CASSAMDGGKRGYTF
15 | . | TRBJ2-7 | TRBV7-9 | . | TGTGCCAGCAGCCCCCTTCCCGGGGCGGACTACGAGCAGTACTTC | CASSPLPGADYEQYF
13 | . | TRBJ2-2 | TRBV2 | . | TGTGCCAGCAGTCCAGGACATGCCGGGGAGCTGTTTTTT | CASSPGHAGELFF
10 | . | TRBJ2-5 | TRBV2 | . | TGTGCCAGCAGTTCGGGACAAGAGTACTTC | CASSSGQEYF
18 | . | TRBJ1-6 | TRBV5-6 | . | TGTGCCAGCAGCTCCTTAACTGCAAGGAGCTCCTATAATTCACCCCTCCACTTT | CASSSLTARSSYNSPLHF
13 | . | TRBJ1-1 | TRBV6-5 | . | TGTGCCAGCACCCCGACGGGAGGGGCTGAAGCTTTCTTT | CASTPTGGAEAFF
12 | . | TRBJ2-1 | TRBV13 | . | TGTGCCAGCAGCTTGCTGAAAAATGAGCAGTTCTTC | CASSLLKNEQFF
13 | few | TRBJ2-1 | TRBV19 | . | TGTGCCAGTAGCAAGGGGGGGGGCCGTGAGCAGTTCTTC | CASSKGGGREQFF
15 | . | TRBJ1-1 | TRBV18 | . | TGTGCCAGCTCACCACCGAACTCAGGGAACACTGAAGCTTTCTTT | CASSPPNSGNTEAFF
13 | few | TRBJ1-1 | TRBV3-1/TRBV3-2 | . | TGTGCCAGCAGCCTGGAGGGAAGGACTGAAGCTTTCTTT | CASSLEGRTEAFF
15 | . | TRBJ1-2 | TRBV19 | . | TGTGCCAGTAGTATAGGAGACAGACAGCTCTATGGCTACACCTTC | CASSIGDRQLYGYTF
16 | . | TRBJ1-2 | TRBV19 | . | TGTGCCAGTAGTATAGGGGCCCCGCAGTATAACTATGGCTACACCTTC | CASSIGAPQYNYGYTF
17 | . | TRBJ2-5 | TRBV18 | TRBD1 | TGTGCCAGCTCACCACAACGTCCGGGACAGGGGGCTGAGACCCAGTACTTC | CASSPQRPGQGAETQYF
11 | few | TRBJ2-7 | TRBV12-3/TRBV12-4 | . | TGTGCCAGCAGCTCTTTCTACGAGCAGTACTTC | CASSSFYEQYF
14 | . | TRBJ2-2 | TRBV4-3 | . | TGCGCCAGCAGCCAAGACAGGGTAGTCGGGGAGCTGTTTTTT | CASSQDRVVGELFF
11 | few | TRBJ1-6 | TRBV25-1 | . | TGTGCCAGCAGTGCTGGGGGGGCCCTCCACTTT | CASSAGGALHF
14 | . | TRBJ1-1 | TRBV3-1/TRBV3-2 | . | TGTGCCAGCAGCCAAGGATGGACGAACACTGAAGCTTTCTTT | CASSQGWTNTEAFF
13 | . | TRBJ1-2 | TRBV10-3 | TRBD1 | TGTGCCACCGAGGACAGGGGAATTTATGGCTACACCTTC | CATEDRGIYGYTF
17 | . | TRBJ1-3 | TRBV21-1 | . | TGTGCCAGCAGCAATGAACGGGACGGGACGAGTGGAAACACCATATATTTT | CASSNERDGTSGNTIYF
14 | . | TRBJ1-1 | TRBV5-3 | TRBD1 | TGTGCCAGAAGCTTGGATGCAGGGGGCACTGAAGCTTTCTTT | CARSLDAGGTEAFF
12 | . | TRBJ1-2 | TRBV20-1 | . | TGCAGTGCTAGTTTGGAGGGGTATGGCTACACCTTC | CSASLEGYGYTF